The sample holds a few counts of the clone carrying this TCR beta chain. The antigen remains unidentified. The same CDR3 arises from other DNA sequences in this sample as well. The assay was immunoSEQ multiplex PCR, and TCRdb's table has in-frame clones only and misses some. The table lists around 32,000 clones, 72% of them singletons. After expansion with viral peptide pools in the ViraFEST assay, antigen-specific CD4+ T cells were sequenced. Subsequent to a culture period of under twelve days, CD4+ T cells were isolated. The cohort was immunized with two doses of either the BNT162b2 or mRNA-1273 vaccine. Supplemented with around 9.6 IU/ml IL-2 and 8 to 10 ug/ml peptides, a few million PBMC per well were kept in culture. The germline gives CDR1 MNHEY, CDR2 SVGEGT. There are 14 residues in the CDR3. V lost 3 bases and J lost 0, with 6 bases in between. The data stem from a study of vaccination effects on CD4 cells after COVID-19.

The sequenced sample was CD4+ T cells from PBMCs cultured with HCoV-229E spike peptides, obtained after COVID-19 vaccination. The chain combines TRBV6-2 or TRBV6-3 with TRBJ2-1; D call uncertain. The sequence was obtained from a human donor who received a COVID-19 vaccine. CDR3 sequence (DNA): TGTGCCAGCAGTTATTCTAGCTCCTACAATGAGCAGTTCTTC. Translated: CASSYSSSYNEQFF.